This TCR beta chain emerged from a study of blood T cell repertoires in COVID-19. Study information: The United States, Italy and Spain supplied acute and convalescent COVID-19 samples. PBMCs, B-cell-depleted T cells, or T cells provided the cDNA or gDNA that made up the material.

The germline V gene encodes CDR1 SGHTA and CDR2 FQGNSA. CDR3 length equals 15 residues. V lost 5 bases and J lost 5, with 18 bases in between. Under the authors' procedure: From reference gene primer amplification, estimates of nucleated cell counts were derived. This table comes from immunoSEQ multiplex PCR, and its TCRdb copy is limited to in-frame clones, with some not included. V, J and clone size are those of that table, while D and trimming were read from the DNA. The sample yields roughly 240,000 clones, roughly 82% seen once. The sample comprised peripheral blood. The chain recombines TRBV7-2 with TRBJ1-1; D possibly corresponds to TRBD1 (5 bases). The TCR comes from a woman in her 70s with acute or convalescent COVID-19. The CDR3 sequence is CASSPTGGRWTEAFF. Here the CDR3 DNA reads TGTGCCAGCAGCCCAACGGGGGGGAGGTGGACTGAAGCTTTCTTT.